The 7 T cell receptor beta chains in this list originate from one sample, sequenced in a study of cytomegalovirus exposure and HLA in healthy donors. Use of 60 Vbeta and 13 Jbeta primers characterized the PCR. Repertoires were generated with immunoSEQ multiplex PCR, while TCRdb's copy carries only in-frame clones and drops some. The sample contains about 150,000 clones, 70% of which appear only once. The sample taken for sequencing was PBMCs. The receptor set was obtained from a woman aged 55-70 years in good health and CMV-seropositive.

The CDR3 reads CASSLWIGQGEYEQYF. CDR3 coding DNA: TGTGCCAGCAGTTTATGGATAGGACAGGGGGAGTACGAGCAGTACTTC. This chain joins TRBV28 and TRBJ2-7; 10 positions agree with TRBD1. Germline assignment: CDR1 MDHEN and CDR2 SYDVKM. The CDR3 is made up of 16 amino acids. Trimming at V came to 0 bases and at J to 4 bases, leaving 6 bases not matched to a gene.

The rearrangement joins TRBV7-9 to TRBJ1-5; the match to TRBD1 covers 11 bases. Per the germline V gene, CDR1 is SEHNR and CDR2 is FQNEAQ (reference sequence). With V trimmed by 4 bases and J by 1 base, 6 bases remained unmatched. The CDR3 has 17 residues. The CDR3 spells CASSSWTGGVSNQPQHF. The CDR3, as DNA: TGTGCCAGCAGCTCTTGGACAGGGGGCGTGAGCAATCAGCCCCAGCATTTT.

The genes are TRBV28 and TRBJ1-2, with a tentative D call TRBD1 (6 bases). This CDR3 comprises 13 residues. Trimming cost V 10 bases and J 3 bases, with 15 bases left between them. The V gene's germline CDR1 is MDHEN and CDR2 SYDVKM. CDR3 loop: CAIQDRRYYGYTF. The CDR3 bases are TGTGCCATCCAGGACAGAAGGTACTATGGCTACACCTTC.

The CDR3 bases are TGTGCCAGCAGCTCGGGACAGGGGGCGTCGGTC. This encodes CASSSGQGASV. This chain links TRBV14 with TRBJ2-7; 12 bases map to TRBD1. This CDR3 is 11 amino acids long. CDR1 and CDR2 (germline): SGHDN, FVKESK.

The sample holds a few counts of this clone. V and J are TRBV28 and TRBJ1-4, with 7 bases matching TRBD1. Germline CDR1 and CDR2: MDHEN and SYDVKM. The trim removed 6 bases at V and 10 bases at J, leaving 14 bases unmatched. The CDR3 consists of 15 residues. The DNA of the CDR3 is TGTGCCAGCAGCCCACGGGACAGTCTTATGGGAAAACTGTTTTTT. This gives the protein CASSPRDSLMGKLFF.

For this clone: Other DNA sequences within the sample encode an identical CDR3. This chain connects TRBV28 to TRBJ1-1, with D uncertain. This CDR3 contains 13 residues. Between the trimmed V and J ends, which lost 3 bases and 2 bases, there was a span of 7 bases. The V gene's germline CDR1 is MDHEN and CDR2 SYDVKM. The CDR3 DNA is TGTGCCAGCAGTTTCCCAGGAAACACTGAAGCTTTCTTT. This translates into CASSFPGNTEAFF.

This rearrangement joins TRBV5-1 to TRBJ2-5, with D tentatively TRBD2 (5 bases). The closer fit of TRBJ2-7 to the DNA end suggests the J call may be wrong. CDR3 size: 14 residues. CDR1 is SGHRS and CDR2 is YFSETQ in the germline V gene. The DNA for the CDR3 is TGCGCCAGCAGCTCGGACTCCTCTCACTACGAGCAGTACTTC. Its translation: CASSSDSSHYEQYF.